The sequence of this T cell receptor beta chain was determined in a study of T cell responses to AZD1222 COVID-19 vaccine. Study observations and caveats: Donors were largely white British and mainly female; clonal diversity was possibly underestimated.

Sequenced by immunoSEQ multiplex PCR; TCRdb stores in-frame clones only, minus some. The table includes fewer than 200,000 clones, 92% detected once. This CDR3 is built from 16 residues. In germline, CDR1 is SGHVS, CDR2 FQNEAQ. Trimming pared 0 bases from V and 5 bases from J, leaving 14 bases between. As for this clone: What it binds is unknown.

This chain uses TRBV7-8 with TRBJ1-5; tentatively, D is TRBD1 (5 bases). This receptor was taken from an adult in good health. The sample consisted of peripheral blood, taken on day 0 of MenACWY control vaccination. As DNA, the CDR3 is TGTGCCAGCAGCTTAGCGCTGGGGGGGATAGATCAGCCCCAGCATTTT. Protein: CASSLALGGIDQPQHF.